These 13 T cell receptor beta chains were all obtained from the same sample, sequenced in a study of cytomegalovirus exposure and HLA in healthy donors. This PCR relied on a set of 60 Vbeta primers and 13 Jbeta primers. Method: immunoSEQ multiplex PCR; TCRdb's copy keeps in-frame clones and lacks some. The table lists more than 110,000 clones, around 79% of them singletons, with approximately 8.2% in the top ten. The material sequenced was PBMCs. The receptor set was obtained from a woman aged 45 to 65 in good health and CMV-seropositive.

CDR3 bases: TGTGCCAGCAGTTTAGAATCGAGCGGGGGGGGCTACAATGAGCAGTTCTTC. Translating it yields CASSLESSGGGYNEQFF. This chain connects TRBV28 to TRBJ2-1; 10 nucleotides align to TRBD2. The ends lost 2 bases at V and 3 bases at J; junction bases unmatched: 7. CDR1 and CDR2 from the germline V gene are MDHEN and SYDVKM. The length of the CDR3 is 17 residues.

This chain uses TRBV4-2 with TRBJ1-4, with a tentative D call TRBD1 (6 bases). The CDR3 is 15 amino acids. Per germline, CDR1 LGHNA and CDR2 YNFKEQ. V lost 0 bases to trimming and J lost 7 bases, with 12 bases between them. CDR3 nucleotides: TGTGCCAGCAGCCAAGAGGGGGGGCTCGGTGAAAAACTGTTTTTT. Translated: CASSQEGGLGEKLFF.

This chain links TRBV11-3 with TRBJ2-7; 8 bases fit TRBD1. Looked up from germline, CDR1 is SGHNT and CDR2 is YENEEA. CDR3 length equals 15 residues. Trimming took 5 bases from V and 2 from J; bases not matched to a gene: 8. DNA for the CDR3: TGTGCCAGCAGCCCCACAGGGGGGACGACCTACGAGCAGTACTTC. Translation: CASSPTGGTTYEQYF.

This clone has just a few counts. The V and J genes are TRBV6-5 and TRBJ1-2; D remains ambiguous. The CDR3 sequence is 12 residues long. Trimming shortened V by 4 bases and J by 9 bases, and 12 bases separated the two germline ends. Germline CDR1 is MNHEY and CDR2 is SVGAGI. CDR3 nucleotide sequence: TGTGCCAGCAGTTCGAACAGCGGTAGCTACACCTTC. Translation gives CASSSNSGSYTF.

Note on this clone: Other DNA sequences of this sample code for an identical CDR3. The V call is TRBV4-2, the J call TRBJ1-2, with TRBD1 identical over 9 bases. The CDR3 loop spans 14 amino acids. The trim removed 0 bases at V and 4 bases at J, leaving 0 bases unmatched. CDR1 LGHNA and CDR2 YNFKEQ come from the germline V gene. Here the CDR3 reads CASSQEGQGYGYTF. The CDR3 DNA reads TGTGCCAGCAGCCAAGAGGGACAGGGCTATGGCTACACCTTC.

The V gene is TRBV6-6, the J gene TRBJ1-6; D remains unclear. The CDR3 runs 14 residues. Germline V gene lookup returns CDR1 MNHNY and CDR2 SVGAGI (reference sequence). V shed 7 bases and J shed 0 bases, with 7 bases lying between them. The CDR3 DNA is TGTGCCAGCATCACGGGCTCCTATAATTCACCCCTCCACTTT. It is translated as CASITGSYNSPLHF.

V gene TRBV2 combines with J gene TRBJ1-1; the D is unclear. V was clipped by 5 bases and J by 0 bases, with 10 bases between them. The CDR3 has 14 amino acids. The V gene's germline CDR1 is SNHLY and CDR2 FYNNEI. CDR3 sequence: CASSPMGMNTEAFF. In nucleotides, the CDR3 is TGTGCCAGCAGTCCTATGGGCATGAACACTGAAGCTTTCTTT.

CDR3 amino acids: CASSPRGGDSSGNTIYF. CDR3 DNA sequence: TGTGCCAGCTCACCACGCGGAGGTGATTCCTCTGGAAACACCATATATTTT. The chain combines TRBV18 with TRBJ1-3; unclear D gene. The ends were cut back, 1 base at V and 0 bases at J, with 13 bases in the middle. The CDR3 has 17 amino acids. Germline V gene data show CDR1 as KGHSH and CDR2 as LQKENI.

The V call is TRBV27, the J call TRBJ2-3; no reliable D call. The CDR3 is made up of 13 amino acids. Deletions cut 3 bases from V and 5 bases from J, with 9 bases between. Germline values: CDR1 MNHEY, CDR2 SMNVEV (reference sequence). In DNA form, the CDR3 reads TGTGCCAGCAGTTTTAGCATTTTAGATACGCAGTATTTT. It encodes CASSFSILDTQYF.

The gene calls are TRBV28 and TRBJ1-4; no clear D gene. Trimming stripped 1 base from V and 11 bases from J, with 5 bases between. In germline, CDR1 is MDHEN, CDR2 SYDVKM. This CDR3 contains 11 residues. In DNA form, the CDR3 reads TGTGCCAGCAGTTTATTGGAGAAACTGTTTTTT. Its translation is CASSLLEKLFF.

A few counts support this clone. The chain carries TRBV7-2 and TRBJ2-7; 7 nucleotides align to TRBD1. Germline CDR1 SGHTA, CDR2 FQGNSA. Unmatched junction bases numbered 2, after V lost 1 base and J lost 2 bases. This CDR3 has 14 amino acids. CDR3 sequence (DNA): TGTGCCAGCAGCTTAGTTCAGGGGGCCTACGAGCAGTACTTC. Translating it yields CASSLVQGAYEQYF.

The chain combines TRBV5-4 with TRBJ2-1; 8 nucleotides align to TRBD1. This CDR3 region has 16 residues. CDR1 and CDR2 (germline): SGHNT, YYREEE (reference sequence). V trimming: 3 bases; J trimming: 0 bases; junction bases outside the gene matches: 5. The CDR3 is CASSYGGQGSYNEQFF. CDR3 nucleotide sequence: TGTGCCAGCAGCTACGGCGGACAGGGCTCCTACAATGAGCAGTTCTTC.

This chain joins TRBV6-5 and TRBJ1-1; TRBD1 might be the D (5 bases). Germline CDR1 MNHEY, CDR2 SVGAGI. CDR3 length equals 15 residues. The ends were cut back, 2 bases at V and 4 bases at J, with 14 bases in the middle. In DNA, the CDR3 is TGTGCCAGCAGTTACACCCTTGACGGGGGCACTGAAGCTTTCTTT. Translating it yields CASSYTLDGGTEAFF.